The 11 T cell receptor beta chains below come from one sample, sequenced in a study of early T cells in non-severe SARS-CoV-2 infection. TCRdb redid the calling of the 5' RACE reads with MiXCR, one entry per CDR3 protein. There are under 70,000 distinct CDR3 sequences in the sample; 15% occur only once, and over 8% lies in the top ten. The sample in question was whole blood, obtained at baseline. These receptors all come from an adult who was a healthcare worker with PCR-confirmed SARS-CoV-2 infection or an uninfected control (not recorded which).

CDR3 nucleotide sequence: TGTGCCAGCAGCCAGCAACAGGGAAATGAGCAGTTCTTC. Amino acids: CASSQQQGNEQFF. The gene calls are TRBV3-1 and TRBJ2-1; D is possibly TRBD1 (6 bases). Germline V CDR1 and CDR2: LGHDT, YNNKEL (reference sequence). The CDR3 runs to 13 residues. The germline V and J ends were trimmed by 3 bases and 7 bases, with 10 bases remaining between them.

This sequence joins TRBV10-1 and TRBJ2-5, with TRBD1 as a possible D gene (5 bases). Germline CDR1 is WNHNN and CDR2 is SYGVQD (reference sequence). This CDR3 spans 13 amino acids. V was shortened by 3 bases and J by 3 bases, with 8 bases between the two germline ends. CDR3 sequence (DNA): TGCGCCAGCAGTGATGGGGCAAAAGAGACCCAGTACTTC. It codes for CASSDGAKETQYF.

The rearrangement uses TRBV13 and TRBJ2-5; D may be TRBD1 (5 bases). V gave up 5 bases and J gave up 3 bases, with 19 bases separating them. The CDR3 is 16 amino acids. CDR1 is PRHDT and CDR2 is FYEKMQ in the germline V gene (reference sequence). The CDR3 coding sequence is TGTGCCAGCAGCCGACCGACAGACCCCAGTAAAGAGACCCAGTACTTC. Protein product: CASSRPTDPSKETQYF.

This clonotype was detected only a few times. The CDR3 DNA is TGTGCCAGTAGTATTAAGGCGGGAGGCTACGAGCAGTACTTC. Its protein is CASSIKAGGYEQYF. The chain recombines TRBV19 with TRBJ2-7; TRBD2 agrees at 8 bases. Germline V gene lookup returns CDR1 LNHDA and CDR2 SQIVND (reference sequence). The V and J ends lost 3 bases and 3 bases, in that order; junction bases with no gene match: 4. This CDR3 has 14 amino acids.

This rearrangement joins TRBV5-6 to TRBJ2-1; TRBD1 agrees at 9 bases. The J segment lost 5 bases and the V segment lost 2 bases, leaving 2 bases of the junction unmatched. This CDR3 comprises 14 residues. Germline lookup yields CDR1 SGHDT and CDR2 YYEEEE. DNA for the CDR3: TGTGCCAGCAGCTTAAACAGGGGGCACAATGAGCAGTTCTTC. This encodes CASSLNRGHNEQFF. Combining the CDR3 with reference TRBV5-6 and TRBJ2-1 gives the whole variable domain DAGVTQSPTHLIKTRGQQVTLRCSPKSGHDTVSWYQQALGQGPQFIFQYYEEEERQRGNFPDRFSGHQFPNYSSELNVNALLLGDSALYLCASSLNRGHNEQFFGPGTRLTVL.

The chain carries TRBV28 and TRBJ2-1; TRBD2 might be the D (5 bases). Trimming removed 11 bases at V and 6 bases at J, with 20 bases between. Germline-derived CDR1 and CDR2 are MDHEN and SYDVKM. The CDR3 is 14 amino acids. The CDR3 DNA reads as TGTGCCGGGAGCGGACTCGAAGGGAGCAATGAGCAGTTCTTC. Encoded protein: CAGSGLEGSNEQFF. Variable domain in full (rest from reference TRBV28 and TRBJ2-1): DVKVTQSSRYLVKRTGEKVFLECVQDMDHENMFWYRQDPGLGLRLIYFSYDVKMKEKGDIPEGYSVSREKKERFSLILESASTNQTSMYLCAGSGLEGSNEQFFGPGTRLTVL.

The J gene is TRBJ1-2, the V gene TRBV24-1; D call uncertain. V lost 4 bases, J lost 6 bases, and 8 bases lay in between. CDR1 and CDR2 (germline): KGHDR, SFDVKD. The CDR3 has 12 residues. DNA for the CDR3: TGTGCCACCAGTGACCCATACGATGGCTACACCTTC. Translating gives CATSDPYDGYTF.

This rearrangement joins TRBV7-9 to TRBJ1-2; D gene uncertain. The length of the CDR3 is 13 residues. Germline lookup yields CDR1 SEHNR and CDR2 FQNEAQ (reference sequence). The V and J ends lost 2 bases and 1 base respectively, with 5 bases between them. DNA for the CDR3: TGTGCCAGCAGCTTAATGGTTAACTATGGCTACACCTTC. As protein: CASSLMVNYGYTF.

The sample holds a few counts of this clonotype. This chain joins TRBV28 and TRBJ2-1; 8 bases match TRBD1. Germline-derived CDR1 and CDR2 are MDHEN and SYDVKM. The CDR3 extends over 15 amino acids. J gave up 3 bases and V 7 bases, and 8 bases lay outside the gene matches. Here the CDR3 DNA reads TGTGCCAGCACCTCGGACAGGGCTCTCTACAATGAGCAGTTCTTC. Translation: CASTSDRALYNEQFF.

This clonotype was seen more than once but under ten times. V gene TRBV4-1 combines with J gene TRBJ2-5, with 8 bases aligning to TRBD1. The CDR3 has 13 amino acids. Losses at the gene ends were 5 bases for V and 5 bases for J; bases not matched to a gene: 4. Germline values: CDR1 MGHRA, CDR2 YSYEKL. The CDR3 loop is CASSYRDRETQYF. The CDR3 coding sequence is TGCGCCAGCAGCTACCGGGACAGGGAGACCCAGTACTTC.

The chain employs TRBV12-3 or TRBV12-4 and TRBJ2-7; D may match TRBD1 or TRBD2 (6 bases each). V was cut by 5 bases and J by 7 bases, with 18 bases left in between. The CDR3 consists of 14 residues. CDR3 amino acids: CASSGTGATGEQYF. DNA of the CDR3: TGTGCCAGCAGTGGCACGGGGGCCACAGGTGAGCAGTACTTC.